The TCR beta chain under discussion was sequenced for a study of OX40 agonist ivuxolimab in advanced cancers. V was shortened by 3 bases and J by 5 bases, with 12 bases between the two germline ends. Germline-derived CDR1 and CDR2 are LNHDA and SQIVND (reference sequence). This CDR3 is built from 14 residues. Remarks on this clone: Its antigen remains unknown.

Clones were read by immunoSEQ multiplex PCR, and TCRdb kept only the in-frame ones, dropping some. Here the sample spans about 80,000 clones, approximately 91% being singletons. Study conclusions and caveats: Among the lowest peripheral clonal expansion occurred in 0.1-3.0 mg/kg partial responders.

The specimen comprised CD4+ or CD8+ T cells sorted from blood, sampled in a trial of the OX40 agonist ivuxolimab. The chain couples TRBV19 to TRBJ2-3; a possible D gene is TRBD2 (5 bases). The receptor was derived from an adult with an advanced solid tumor such as melanoma, head and neck, liver or kidney cancer. The CDR3 here is CASSIAGVVDTQYF. For the CDR3, the DNA is TGTGCCAGTAGTATTGCCGGGGTGGTAGATACGCAGTATTTT.